These 11 T cell receptor beta chains were all obtained from the same sample, sequenced in a study of blood T cell repertoires in COVID-19. The data were produced by immunoSEQ multiplex PCR, yet TCRdb's version contains in-frame clones alone and is incomplete. The sample has some 67,000 clones; just over 90% are singletons. Sequenced sample: peripheral blood. These receptors all come from a woman in her late teens or twenties with acute or convalescent COVID-19.

This chain links TRBV5-1 with TRBJ2-7; TRBD1 matches at 9 bases. Trimming cost V 2 bases and J 2 bases; bases outside gene matches: 5. Germline CDR1 reads SGHRS; CDR2 reads YFSETQ. The CDR3 is 15 residues long. CDR3 in amino acids: CASSLQGAAAYEQYF. The CDR3 DNA is TGCGCCAGCAGCTTACAGGGGGCAGCGGCCTACGAGCAGTACTTC.

V usage is TRBV6-5 and J usage is TRBJ1-2, with a possible D match to TRBD1 (5 bases). V dropped 8 bases and J dropped 0 bases, with 16 bases sitting between them. Germline V gene sequence: CDR1 MNHEY, CDR2 SVGAGI. There are 15 residues in the CDR3. The CDR3 DNA sequence: TGTGCCAGCGCTAGGAGGGACGAAGCTAACTATGGCTACACCTTC. Translation: CASARRDEANYGYTF.

The rearrangement links TRBV18 to TRBJ2-3; 7 bases are a match to TRBD2. The CDR3 covers 14 residues. Germline loops: CDR1 KGHSH, CDR2 LQKENI. With 2 bases clipped from V and 3 bases from J, the junction kept 2 bases outside the gene matches. The CDR3 nucleotides read TGTGCCAGCTCACCAGGGACTACTACAGATACGCAGTATTTT. Translation: CASSPGTTTDTQYF.

This clone has just a few counts. The chain uses TRBV5-1 and TRBJ2-2; 8 nucleotides align to TRBD1. The junction had 11 bases not matched to a gene; V was cut back by 3 bases and J by 4 bases. Germline CDR1 reads SGHRS; CDR2 reads YFSETQ. The CDR3 sequence is 17 residues long. The CDR3 protein is CASSCPPGQEFTGELFF. CDR3 sequence (DNA): TGCGCCAGCAGCTGCCCTCCGGGACAGGAGTTCACCGGGGAGCTGTTTTTT.

This chain uses TRBV10-3 with TRBJ2-1, with 13 nucleotides matching TRBD2. This CDR3 contains 15 residues. From germline, CDR1 is ENHRY and CDR2 SYGVKD. J gave up 7 bases and V 6 bases, and 6 bases lay outside the gene matches. The CDR3 loop is CAISRTSGSGNEQFF. The CDR3 nucleotides read TGTGCCATCAGCCGGACTAGCGGGAGTGGGAATGAGCAGTTCTTC.

The genes are TRBV9 and TRBJ1-4; possible D gene TRBD1, 5 bases. The germline V and J ends were trimmed by 1 base and 3 bases, with 10 bases remaining between them. The CDR3 sequence is 15 residues long. Looked up from germline, CDR1 is SGDLS and CDR2 is YYNGEE. CDR3 in amino acids: CASSVLWGANEKLFF. CDR3 nucleotide sequence: TGTGCCAGCAGCGTATTGTGGGGCGCTAATGAAAAACTGTTTTTT.

The chain joins TRBV28 to TRBJ1-1; D is undetermined. Germline V gene lookup returns CDR1 MDHEN and CDR2 SYDVKM. This CDR3 contains 15 residues. The germline V and J ends were trimmed by 0 bases and 3 bases, with 11 bases remaining between them. In DNA form, the CDR3 reads TGTGCCAGCAGTTTATGTTCACGCGGGCACACTGAAGCTTTCTTT. Translating it yields CASSLCSRGHTEAFF.

The chain is built from TRBV4-2 and TRBJ2-5, with D perhaps matching TRBD1 (6 bases). This CDR3 region has 15 residues. Germline lookup yields CDR1 LGHNA and CDR2 YNFKEQ. The V gene lost 4 bases and the J gene lost 9 bases, with 21 bases spanning the gap. The CDR3 is CASSLQPGHNFAQYF. DNA of the CDR3: TGTGCCAGCAGCCTCCAACCGGGACACAATTTCGCCCAGTACTTC.

The rearrangement uses TRBV30 and TRBJ1-1; D not resolved. From germline, CDR1 is GTSNPN and CDR2 SVGIG (reference sequence). The CDR3 length is 14 residues. With 0 bases removed from V and 5 bases from J, the gap between germline ends came to 13 bases. In DNA, the CDR3 is TGTGCCTGGAGTGTAATGGGTGGAGAGACTGAAGCTTTCTTT. This sequence encodes CAWSVMGGETEAFF.

The chain recombines TRBV4-1 with TRBJ1-2; D gene unclear. V was pared by 4 bases and J by 0 bases, with 6 bases between. Germline lookup yields CDR1 MGHRA and CDR2 YSYEKL. The CDR3 covers 13 residues. CDR3 sequence: CASSPTANYGYTF. The CDR3 DNA follows: TGCGCCAGCAGCCCAACAGCTAACTATGGCTACACCTTC.

The V and J genes are TRBV21-1 and TRBJ2-3; the DNA was not compared with TRBD1, the D call given in the table. TRBV21-1 is described as a pseudogene. The length of the CDR3 is 17 residues. CDR3 coding DNA: TGTGCCAGCAGTAAAAGGTCGGCAGGGCAACGCACAGATACGCAGTATTTT. As protein: CASSKRSAGQRTDTQYF.